This T cell receptor (beta chain) was obtained from a study of T cell responses to AZD1222 COVID-19 vaccine. Study results and limitations: Vaccine-associated CD4 TCRs ranged over spike, dominating at 160-218 and 743-854.

Profiled with immunoSEQ multiplex PCR; TCRdb holds only in-frame clones, not every one. The table lists about 150,000 clones, more than 70% of them singletons. Details on this clone: What it recognizes is unknown.

The germline gives CDR1 MNHEY, CDR2 SVGAGI. V gave up 7 bases and J gave up 5 bases, with 15 bases separating them. This CDR3 region has 14 residues. Source: peripheral blood, taken on day 0 of MenACWY control vaccination. This TCR derives from an adult in good health. This chain uses TRBV6-5 with TRBJ1-5; possible D gene TRBD1, 5 bases. In DNA, the CDR3 is TGTGCCAGCATGGGGCTGGCTGGGCATCAGCCCCAGCATTTT. It translates to CASMGLAGHQPQHF.